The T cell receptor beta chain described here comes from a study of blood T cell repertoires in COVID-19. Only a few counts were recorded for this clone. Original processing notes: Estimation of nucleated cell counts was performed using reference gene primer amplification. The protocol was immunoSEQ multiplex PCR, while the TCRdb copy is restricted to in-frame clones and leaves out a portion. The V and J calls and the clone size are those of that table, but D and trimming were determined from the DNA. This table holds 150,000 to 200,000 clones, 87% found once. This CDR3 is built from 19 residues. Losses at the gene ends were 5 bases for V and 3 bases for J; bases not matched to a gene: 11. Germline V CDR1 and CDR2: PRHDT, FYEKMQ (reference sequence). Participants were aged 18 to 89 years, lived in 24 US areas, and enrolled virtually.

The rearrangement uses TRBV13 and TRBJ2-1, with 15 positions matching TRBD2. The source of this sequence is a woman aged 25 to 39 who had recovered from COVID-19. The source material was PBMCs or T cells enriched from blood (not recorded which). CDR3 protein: CASSPGTSGGIYFYNEQFF. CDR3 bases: TGTGCCAGCAGCCCAGGGACTAGCGGGGGGATCTACTTCTACAATGAGCAGTTCTTC.